What follows are 31 T cell receptor beta chains derived from one specimen sequenced in a study of cytomegalovirus exposure and HLA in healthy donors. In the PCR, 60 Vbeta and 13 Jbeta primers were used. Profiled with immunoSEQ multiplex PCR; TCRdb holds only in-frame clones, not every one. Of around 160,000 clones listed, about 79% are singletons. Sequencing was done on a sample of PBMCs. The origin of the receptors is a man in his fifties in good health and CMV-seropositive.

The chain is built from TRBV19 and TRBJ2-1; the D is unclear. V lost 5 bases to trimming and J lost 8 bases, with 13 bases between them. The CDR3 runs to 13 residues. Germline CDR1 is LNHDA and CDR2 is SQIVND (reference sequence). CDR3 amino acids: CASSRLESDEQFF. For the CDR3, the DNA is TGTGCCAGTAGTCGGCTAGAAAGTGATGAGCAGTTCTTC.

This chain joins TRBV27 and TRBJ2-3; 7 nucleotides agree with TRBD2. The CDR3 runs 14 residues. The germline gives CDR1 MNHEY, CDR2 SMNVEV (reference sequence). After removal of 6 bases from V and 0 bases from J, the junction contained 3 bases not matched to a gene. The CDR3 here is CASRGRGSTDTQYF. CDR3 DNA: TGTGCCAGCAGAGGGCGGGGGAGCACAGATACGCAGTATTTT.

The rearrangement links TRBV6-5 to TRBJ1-1, with 9 nucleotides matching TRBD1. The V gene's germline CDR1 is MNHEY and CDR2 SVGAGI. The length of the CDR3 is 14 residues. Trimming at V came to 5 bases and at J to 5 bases, leaving 6 bases not matched to a gene. The CDR3 here is CASSMDRGVTEAFF. CDR3 nucleotides: TGTGCCAGCAGTATGGACAGGGGCGTAACTGAAGCTTTCTTT.

The chain combines TRBV12-1 with TRBJ1-1; TRBD1 was called by the table and not checked on the DNA. TRBV12-1 is a pseudogene locus. The CDR3 covers 16 residues. CDR3 DNA sequence: TGTGCCAGCAGCTTCTTAAAACAGGGGGCTTACACTGAAGCTTTCTTT. It codes for CASSFLKQGAYTEAFF.

This clone turned up a few times. This chain links TRBV10-3 with TRBJ1-1; a weak D match, TRBD1 (5 bases). The germline gives CDR1 ENHRY, CDR2 SYGVKD. V shed 4 bases and J shed 7 bases, with 10 bases lying between them. This CDR3 has 12 amino acids. In DNA form, the CDR3 reads TGTGCCATCAGTGGGGGCGCGAGTGAAGCTTTCTTT. Its protein product is CAISGGASEAFF.

A remark on this clone: A junction end diverges from the germline sequence, so it may reflect a read error. The chain employs TRBV6-5 and TRBJ2-1; 10 nucleotides line up with TRBD2. This CDR3 spans 15 amino acids. CDR1 is MNHEY, CDR2 SVGAGI, per germline. The CDR3 region has the DNA TGTGCCGGCAGCCGGGGACTAGCGTCCTACAATGAGCAGTTCTTC. It encodes CAGSRGLASYNEQFF.

V and J are TRBV11-1 and TRBJ2-2, with D maybe TRBD1 (5 bases). Looked up from germline, CDR1 is SGHAT and CDR2 is FQDESV (reference sequence). V was cut by 3 bases and J by 1 base, with 6 bases left in between. The CDR3 runs to 14 residues. The CDR3 spells CASSFGQNTGELFF. Written as DNA, the CDR3 is TGTGCCAGCAGCTTTGGACAGAACACCGGGGAGCTGTTTTTT.

V usage is TRBV7-9 and J usage is TRBJ1-2; 9 nucleotides line up with TRBD1. The CDR3 totals 16 residues. V lost 5 bases and J lost 6; bases outside the gene matches: 13. Per the germline V gene, CDR1 is SEHNR and CDR2 is FQNEAQ (reference sequence). CDR3: CASSRTGDGVDDGYTF. The CDR3 DNA is TGTGCCAGCAGCAGGACAGGGGACGGGGTTGATGATGGCTACACCTTC.

The V call is TRBV5-5, the J call TRBJ2-5; TRBD1 matches at 9 bases. V shed 4 bases and J 2 bases; nucleotides not matched to a gene: 6. Per germline, CDR1 SGHKS and CDR2 YYEKEE (reference sequence). The CDR3 loop spans 15 amino acids. CDR3 region: CASSKDRGPQETQYF. The CDR3 coding sequence is TGTGCCAGCAGCAAGGACAGGGGCCCTCAAGAGACCCAGTACTTC.

This clone was found a few times. The V call is TRBV7-9, the J call TRBJ1-4; 7 positions match TRBD1. Germline V gene lookup returns CDR1 SEHNR and CDR2 FQNEAQ (reference sequence). Trimming took 6 bases from V and 8 from J; bases not matched to a gene: 6. The CDR3 spans 13 residues. This CDR3 reads CASSTGAREKLFF. The DNA for the CDR3 is TGTGCCAGCAGTACAGGGGCGCGGGAAAAACTGTTTTTT.

The chain links TRBV5-5 to TRBJ1-4, with D possibly TRBD1 on 5 matching bases. V lost 0 bases and J 7 bases, leaving 13 bases between the germline ends. This CDR3 region has 15 residues. The V gene's germline CDR1 is SGHKS and CDR2 YYEKEE (reference sequence). CDR3 nucleotide sequence: TGTGCCAGCAGCTTGGAAGGGGTTGAGAGTGAAAAACTGTTTTTT. Translation gives CASSLEGVESEKLFF.

The chain has TRBV4-2 and TRBJ1-4; the D gene is possibly TRBD1 (5 bases). CDR1 and CDR2 from the germline V gene are LGHNA and YNFKEQ. CDR3 length: 16 amino acids. The ends were cut back, 4 bases at V and 5 bases at J, with 17 bases in the middle. For the CDR3, the DNA is TGTGCCAGCAGCCCCGATCCGACAGTCGTGAATGAAAAACTGTTTTTT. Translating it yields CASSPDPTVVNEKLFF.

The chain employs TRBV10-2 and TRBJ1-3; D gene unclear. Germline CDR1 reads WSHSY; CDR2 reads SAAADI. Trimming removed 0 bases from V and 2 bases from J, with 8 bases in between. CDR3 size: 15 residues. CDR3: CASSESTLTGNTIYF. In DNA form, the CDR3 reads TGCGCCAGCAGTGAGTCTACTCTGACTGGAAACACCATATATTTT.

The V and J genes are TRBV7-9 and TRBJ1-3; the D gene is possibly TRBD1 (5 bases). Germline V gene data show CDR1 as SEHNR and CDR2 as FQNEAQ (reference sequence). This CDR3 has 15 residues. V lost 2 bases and J lost 4, with 12 bases in between. This chain's CDR3 is CASSLQGVLGNTIYF. CDR3 DNA sequence: TGTGCCAGCAGCTTACAAGGGGTGTTGGGAAACACCATATATTTT.

The V and J genes are TRBV6-1 and TRBJ1-1; 12 positions agree with TRBD1. The CDR3 extends over 14 amino acids. CDR1 is MNHNS, CDR2 SASEGT, per germline. J lost 9 bases, V lost 5 bases, and 7 bases had no gene match. This CDR3 is CASSNPGTGGKAFF. CDR3 DNA sequence: TGTGCCAGCAGTAACCCCGGGACAGGGGGCAAAGCTTTCTTT.

The V call is TRBV5-1, the J call TRBJ2-5, with TRBD2 matching over 7 bases. V lost 6 bases and J lost 4; bases outside the gene matches: 12. From germline, CDR1 is SGHRS and CDR2 YFSETQ. This CDR3 is built from 15 residues. CDR3 bases: TGCGCCAGCACCGAGAACCGGGAGGACTTAGAGACCCAGTACTTC. Its translation: CASTENREDLETQYF.

In DNA form, the CDR3 reads TGCGCCAGCAGCCAGGACTCCTACGGGGATGGCTACACCTTC. This translates into CASSQDSYGDGYTF. The chain has TRBV4-3 and TRBJ1-2, with D unclear. Between the trimmed V and J ends, which lost 3 bases and 6 bases, there was a span of 14 bases. Germline V lookup: CDR1 LGHNA, CDR2 YSLEER. The CDR3 runs to 14 residues.

The gene calls are TRBV10-1 and TRBJ2-7, with D perhaps TRBD1 (6 bases). Germline CDR1 and CDR2: WNHNN and SYGVQD (reference sequence). Deletions cut 3 bases from V and 0 bases from J, with 21 bases between. The CDR3 spans 18 residues. CDR3 DNA sequence: TGCGCCAGCAGTGACCAACCTCCGGGACAATACCTCTCCTACGAGCAGTACTTC. This sequence encodes CASSDQPPGQYLSYEQYF.

The chain recombines TRBV2 with TRBJ2-5, with 9 bases identical to TRBD1. In germline, CDR1 is SNHLY, CDR2 FYNNEI. J gave up 3 bases and V 7 bases, and 12 bases lay outside the gene matches. CDR3 length equals 16 residues. The CDR3 is CASKGGQGISEETQYF. The DNA for the CDR3 is TGTGCCAGCAAGGGAGGACAGGGGATTTCGGAAGAGACCCAGTACTTC.

Concerning this clone itself: Sequence at one end of the junction differs from germline and may be a read error. The chain carries TRBV2 and TRBJ1-2, with 9 bases identical to TRBD1. Germline V gene sequence: CDR1 SNHLY, CDR2 FYNNEI. This CDR3 is 12 amino acids long. CDR3 sequence reads: CASRGTGNGHTF. DNA for the CDR3: TGTGCCAGCCGAGGGACAGGGAATGGCCACACCTTC.

The chain recombines TRBV21-1 with TRBJ1-2; the D call TRBD1 from the table was never checked on the DNA. TRBV21-1 is assigned pseudogene status. The CDR3 runs 13 residues. CDR3 in amino acids: CASPRTGHYGYTF. CDR3 sequence (DNA): TGTGCCAGCCCCCGGACAGGGCACTATGGCTACACCTTC.

Here the CDR3 reads CASSPTGTGGDPLHF. The CDR3 bases are TGTGCCAGCAGCCCGACCGGGACAGGGGGGGACCCCCTCCACTTT. The rearrangement links TRBV14 to TRBJ1-6; 11 bases align to TRBD1. Trimming removed 4 bases from V and 13 bases from J; junction bases left unmatched: 9. This CDR3 has 15 amino acids. Germline CDR1 reads SGHDN; CDR2 reads FVKESK.

The V gene is TRBV5-1, the J gene TRBJ2-5; D remains unclear. Germline CDR1 SGHRS, CDR2 YFSETQ. The V and J ends lost 0 bases and 2 bases respectively, with 8 bases between them. CDR3 length equals 14 residues. DNA of the CDR3: TGCGCCAGCAGCTTGGGGCAGACACAAGAGACCCAGTACTTC. Its protein is CASSLGQTQETQYF.

This rearrangement joins TRBV28 to TRBJ1-2; TRBD1 matches 8 bases. Germline V gives CDR1 MDHEN, CDR2 SYDVKM. The CDR3 contains 14 residues. Trimming took 3 bases from V and 4 from J; bases not matched to a gene: 4. CDR3 in DNA: TGTGCCAGCAGTTTTGGACAGGGCTTCTATGGCTACACCTTC. Protein sequence: CASSFGQGFYGYTF.

The chain recombines TRBV28 with TRBJ1-5, with 10 positions matching TRBD1. The CDR3 spans 15 residues. From germline, CDR1 is MDHEN and CDR2 SYDVKM. J gave up 5 bases and V 3 bases, and 4 bases lay outside the gene matches. CDR3 amino acids: CASSFKGQGYQPQHF. In DNA, the CDR3 is TGTGCCAGCAGTTTTAAGGGACAGGGGTATCAGCCCCAGCATTTT.

The chain recombines TRBV5-4 with TRBJ2-1, with D perhaps TRBD2 (7 bases). There are 15 residues in the CDR3. Trimming took off 4 bases at V and 4 bases at J, with 15 bases between the two ends. Germline loops: CDR1 SGHNT, CDR2 YYREEE (reference sequence). In DNA form, the CDR3 reads TGTGCCAGCAGCCAGAGGGGGGGGCAGTACAATGAGCAGTTCTTC. Its protein is CASSQRGGQYNEQFF.

The chain recombines TRBV27 with TRBJ2-1, with 15 bases identical to TRBD2. J gave up 12 bases and V 3 bases, and 12 bases lay outside the gene matches. CDR3 length: 17 residues. Germline loops: CDR1 MNHEY, CDR2 SMNVEV (reference sequence). CDR3 residues: CASSFPPGLAGGQGQFF. In nucleotides, the CDR3 is TGTGCCAGCAGTTTCCCACCGGGACTAGCGGGGGGCCAGGGGCAGTTCTTC.

This chain links TRBV10-2 with TRBJ1-6; 9 bases align to TRBD1. This CDR3 is 16 amino acids long. V trimming: 2 bases; J trimming: 5 bases; junction bases outside the gene matches: 4. CDR1 and CDR2 from the germline V gene are WSHSY and SAAADI. DNA of the CDR3: TGCGCCAGCAGTGAGGGACAGGGGATCCATAATTCACCCCTCCACTTT. It translates to CASSEGQGIHNSPLHF.

The rearrangement joins TRBV7-6 to TRBJ2-1; no firm D call. The V gene's germline CDR1 is SGHVS and CDR2 FNYEAQ. This CDR3 comprises 13 residues. The V and J ends lost 1 base and 8 bases respectively, with 9 bases between them. The CDR3 loop reads CASSLGPEDEQFF. The CDR3 DNA reads as TGTGCCAGCAGCTTAGGACCCGAGGATGAGCAGTTCTTC.

This chain links TRBV7-9 with TRBJ1-5, with TRBD1 as a possible D gene (5 bases). The V and J ends lost 5 bases and 7 bases respectively, with 9 bases between them. The CDR3 runs 12 residues. Per the germline V gene, CDR1 is SEHNR and CDR2 is FQNEAQ (reference sequence). The CDR3 reads CASSQGPQPQHF. In DNA, the CDR3 is TGTGCCAGCAGCCAGGGCCCGCAGCCCCAGCATTTT. The entire variable domain, with the rest obtained from reference TRBV7-9 and TRBJ1-5, is as follows: DTGVSQNPRHKITKRGQNVTFRCDPISEHNRLYWYRQTLGQGPEFLTYFQNEAQLEKSRLLSDRFSAERPKGSFSTLEIQRTEQGDSAMYLCASSQGPQPQHFGDGTRLSIL.

This clone was recorded once. This sequence joins TRBV27 and TRBJ2-3, with TRBD1 matching 8 bases. This CDR3 is 14 amino acids long. Germline assignment: CDR1 MNHEY and CDR2 SMNVEV (reference sequence). V gave up 6 bases and J gave up 2 bases; unmatched junction bases: 4. The chain's CDR3 is CASRRQGITDTQYF. Written as DNA, the CDR3 is TGTGCCAGCAGAAGACAGGGGATCACAGATACGCAGTATTTT.